Sequencing of this TCR beta chain was carried out in a study of T-cell reconstitution after alpha-beta-depleted transplantation in children. This clonotype was observed at least ten times. The antigen is unknown. Study outcomes and limitations: Reportedly, roughly two months post-transplant, alpha-beta T cells arose from several hundred expanded graft clones. One year after transplant, T-cell counts and diversity came mostly from newly produced T cells.

Library preparation (for TCRbeta) was performed with unique molecular identifiers. One entry per CDR3 protein, called by TCRdb with MiXCR from the PCR reads. This table holds fewer than 550,000 distinct CDR3 sequences, about a sixth found once. Germline values: CDR1 SGHRS, CDR2 YFSETQ. V was shortened by 5 bases and J by 4 bases, with 9 bases between the two germline ends. CDR3 length: 13 residues. Sample: PBMCs, mostly from graft donor cells, taken 360 days after TCRalphabeta/CD19-depleted stem cell transplant. The origin of this receptor is a boy less than two years old who had a stem cell transplant for Wiskott-Aldrich syndrome, so the T cells may come from the graft donor. V and J are TRBV5-1 and TRBJ2-2, with D uncertain. The CDR3 DNA sequence: TGCGCCAGCAGACCACAGTTCACCGGGGAGCTGTTTTTT. Its translation: CASRPQFTGELFF.